This is a list of T cell receptor beta chains from one sample in a study of chemoradiotherapy in HPV16-positive cancers. Clones were read by immunoSEQ multiplex PCR, and TCRdb kept only the in-frame ones, dropping some. Here the sample spans thousands of clones, around 74% being singletons. This specimen was taken from a patient who underwent chemoradiotherapy. These receptor sequences come from a human donor with HPV-associated anogenital cancer. The CDR3 runs from the conserved cysteine through the conserved F or W. The D gene is left open where the match is weak. Some rows have no size entry. The others give once, few or many, or a class for an expanded clone.

CDR3 length: 14
D gene: .
J gene: TRBJ2-1
clone size: .
V gene: TRBV2
CDR3 protein: CASSSESSYNEQFF
CDR3 DNA: TGTGCCAGCAGTTCCGAAAGCTCCTACAATGAGCAGTTCTTC

CDR3 length: 14
D gene: .
J gene: TRBJ1-1
clone size: few
V gene: TRBV28
CDR3 protein: CASSLGGGGKVAFF
CDR3 DNA: TGTGCCAGCAGTTTAGGTGGGGGGGGGAAAGTAGCTTTCTTT

CDR3 length: 16
D gene: TRBD2
J gene: TRBJ2-1
clone size: once
V gene: TRBV28
CDR3 protein: CASSSSGRLGVDEQFF
CDR3 DNA: TGTGCCAGCAGTTCTAGCGGGAGGTTAGGGGTGGATGAGCAGTTCTTC

CDR3 length: 14
D gene: .
J gene: TRBJ2-5
clone size: .
V gene: TRBV2
CDR3 protein: CASLDGEGGETQYF
CDR3 DNA: TGTGCCTCGCTTGACGGGGAGGGGGGGGAGACCCAGTACTTC

CDR3 length: 15
D gene: TRBD2
J gene: TRBJ2-5
clone size: .
V gene: TRBV6-1
CDR3 protein: CASRGTSGRWETQYF
CDR3 DNA: TGTGCCAGCAGGGGGACTAGCGGGAGATGGGAGACCCAGTACTTC

CDR3 length: 13
D gene: TRBD1
J gene: TRBJ1-5
clone size: .
V gene: TRBV6-1
CDR3 protein: CASKTGVYQPQHF
CDR3 DNA: TGTGCCAGCAAGACAGGGGTTTATCAGCCCCAGCATTTT

CDR3 length: 15
D gene: TRBD1
J gene: TRBJ2-1
clone size: once
V gene: TRBV6-6
CDR3 protein: CASSPRDRAYNEQFF
CDR3 DNA: TGTGCCAGCAGCCCCCGGGACAGGGCCTACAATGAGCAGTTCTTC

CDR3 length: 13
D gene: TRBD2
J gene: TRBJ2-2
clone size: .
V gene: TRBV5-4
CDR3 protein: CASSEAGAGELFF
CDR3 DNA: TGTGCCAGCAGTGAGGCGGGGGCCGGGGAGCTGTTTTTT

CDR3 length: 14
D gene: .
J gene: TRBJ1-4
clone size: .
V gene: TRBV6-1
CDR3 protein: CASSEAGTNEKLFF
CDR3 DNA: TGTGCCAGCAGTGAAGCAGGGACTAATGAAAAACTGTTTTTT

CDR3 length: 16
D gene: TRBD2
J gene: TRBJ2-2
clone size: .
V gene: TRBV11-2
CDR3 protein: CASSPLAGARTGELFF
CDR3 DNA: TGTGCCAGCAGCCCTCTAGCGGGAGCACGTACCGGGGAGCTGTTTTTT

CDR3 length: 11
D gene: .
J gene: TRBJ2-4
clone size: .
V gene: TRBV20-1
CDR3 protein: CSARGDGTTHF
CDR3 DNA: TGCAGTGCTAGAGGGGACGGGACGACGCACTTC

CDR3 length: 14
D gene: TRBD1
J gene: TRBJ2-7
clone size: .
V gene: TRBV14
CDR3 protein: CASSLRDRAYEQYF
CDR3 DNA: TGTGCCAGCAGCCTCCGGGACAGGGCCTACGAGCAGTACTTC

CDR3 length: 13
D gene: .
J gene: TRBJ1-4
clone size: .
V gene: TRBV30
CDR3 protein: CAWSRQYNEKLFF
CDR3 DNA: TGTGCCTGGAGTAGGCAGTATAATGAAAAACTGTTTTTT

CDR3 length: 14
D gene: TRBD1
J gene: TRBJ1-1
clone size: .
V gene: TRBV29-1
CDR3 protein: CSVGQAGVSSKAFF
CDR3 DNA: TGCAGCGTAGGACAGGCTGGGGTTTCATCAAAGGCTTTCTTT

CDR3 length: 13
D gene: .
J gene: TRBJ2-1
clone size: .
V gene: TRBV11-2
CDR3 protein: CASSLSQNNEQFF
CDR3 DNA: TGTGCCAGCAGCTTGTCCCAGAACAATGAGCAGTTCTTC

CDR3 length: 15
D gene: TRBD1
J gene: TRBJ2-1
clone size: once
V gene: TRBV7-3
CDR3 protein: CASSSTGATYNEQFF
CDR3 DNA: TGTGCCAGCAGTTCTACAGGGGCCACCTACAATGAGCAGTTCTTC

CDR3 length: 15
D gene: TRBD1
J gene: TRBJ1-1
clone size: .
V gene: TRBV19
CDR3 protein: CASSGQGLDDTEAFF
CDR3 DNA: TGTGCCAGTAGTGGACAGGGATTGGATGACACTGAAGCTTTCTTT